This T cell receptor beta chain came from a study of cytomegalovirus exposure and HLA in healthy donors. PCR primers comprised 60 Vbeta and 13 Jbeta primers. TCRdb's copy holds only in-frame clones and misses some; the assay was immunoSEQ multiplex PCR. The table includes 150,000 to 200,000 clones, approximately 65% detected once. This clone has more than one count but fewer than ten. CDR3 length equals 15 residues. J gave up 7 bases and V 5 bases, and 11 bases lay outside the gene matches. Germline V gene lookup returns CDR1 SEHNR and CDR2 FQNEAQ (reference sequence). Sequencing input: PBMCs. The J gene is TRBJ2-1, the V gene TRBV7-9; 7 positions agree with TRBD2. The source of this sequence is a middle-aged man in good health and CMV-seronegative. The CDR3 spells CASSGGGLPVNEQFF. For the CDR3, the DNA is TGTGCCAGCAGCGGGGGGGGACTACCCGTAAATGAGCAGTTCTTC.